This entry describes one T cell receptor beta chain. This sample was included in a study of early T cells in non-severe SARS-CoV-2 infection. Overall study context: The sequenced material was bulk RNA from unsorted whole blood, and its chains were unpaired.

Each cDNA molecule carried a unique molecular identifier. TCRdb reprocessed the 5' RACE reads with MiXCR, giving one entry per CDR3 protein. The sample includes some 45,000 distinct CDR3 sequences, about 7% of them seen just once. Germline lookup yields CDR1 MNHEY and CDR2 SVGEGT. The CDR3 consists of 13 residues. Deletions cut 8 bases from V and 7 bases from J, with 12 bases between. The V gene is TRBV6-2 or TRBV6-3, the J gene TRBJ1-6; D is ambiguous. Sequenced material: whole blood. The clonotype originates from an adult who was a healthcare worker with PCR-confirmed SARS-CoV-2 infection or an uninfected control (not recorded which). For the CDR3, the DNA is TGTGCCAGCTGTGTAATGGGGAATTCACCCCTCCACTTT. It codes for CASCVMGNSPLHF.